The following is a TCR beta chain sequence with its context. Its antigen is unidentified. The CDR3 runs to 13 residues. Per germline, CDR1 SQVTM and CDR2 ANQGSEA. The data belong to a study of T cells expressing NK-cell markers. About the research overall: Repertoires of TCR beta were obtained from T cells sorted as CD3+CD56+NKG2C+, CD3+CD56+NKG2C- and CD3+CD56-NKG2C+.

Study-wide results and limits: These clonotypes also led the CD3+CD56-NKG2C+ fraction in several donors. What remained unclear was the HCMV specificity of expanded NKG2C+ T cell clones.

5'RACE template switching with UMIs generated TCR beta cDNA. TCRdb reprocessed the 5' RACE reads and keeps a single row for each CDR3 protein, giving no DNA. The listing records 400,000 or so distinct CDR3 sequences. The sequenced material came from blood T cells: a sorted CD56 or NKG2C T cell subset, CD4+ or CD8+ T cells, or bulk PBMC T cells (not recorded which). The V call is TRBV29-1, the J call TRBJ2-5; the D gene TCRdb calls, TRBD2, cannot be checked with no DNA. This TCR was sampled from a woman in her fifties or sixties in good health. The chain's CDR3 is CSSAIARAKGQYF.